This passage covers 17 T cell receptor beta chains from one sample sequenced in a study of cytomegalovirus exposure and HLA in healthy donors (TCRdb year 2017). Library preparation was by the immunoSEQ multiplex PCR assay. A mixture of 60 forward primers for TCR Vbeta segments and 13 reverse primers for TCR Jbeta segments was used in the multiplex PCR. The table was pulled from immuneACCESS by TCRdb, which kept in-frame rearrangements only. Such tables lose some clones; where checked, under half of the loss comes from unresolved V genes, and the rest has no known cause. The sample table holds some 150,000 clones, of which nearly 80% were seen once. Around 13% of the sample comes from the top ten. Sequenced sample: PBMCs. These receptors were collected from a young man in good health and CMV-seropositive.

This clone appeared a few times. The gene calls are TRBV27 and TRBJ2-2; the match to TRBD2 covers 7 bases. Per germline, CDR1 MNHEY and CDR2 SMNVEV (reference sequence). V lost 3 bases to trimming and J lost 6 bases; unmatched junction nucleotides: 4. The CDR3 has 14 amino acids. The CDR3 DNA is TGTGCCAGCAGTTTTCGCGGGAGCCCCGGGGAGCTGTTTTTT. It specifies CASSFRGSPGELFF.

The chain recombines TRBV6-5 with TRBJ2-2; D possibly corresponds to TRBD2 (5 bases). Looked up from germline, CDR1 is MNHEY and CDR2 is SVGAGI. The V end was cut by 2 bases, the J end by 5 bases, with 9 bases between. This CDR3 is 14 amino acids long. This CDR3 is CASSYARGTGELFF. CDR3 coding DNA: TGTGCCAGCAGTTACGCTAGAGGGACCGGGGAGCTGTTTTTT.

CDR3 bases: TGCGCCAGCAGCTCGGGACTTGACGGCTCCTACGAGCAGTACTTC. Amino acids: CASSSGLDGSYEQYF. This chain connects TRBV5-1 to TRBJ2-7, with a possible D match to TRBD2 (6 bases). Germline V lookup: CDR1 SGHRS, CDR2 YFSETQ. The CDR3 runs 15 residues. The V and J ends lost 3 bases and 0 bases respectively, with 13 bases between them.

V is TRBV10-3 and J is TRBJ1-3; D may be TRBD1 (6 bases). V was shortened by 6 bases and J by 0 bases, with 6 bases between the two germline ends. CDR3 length: 13 amino acids. The germline V gene encodes CDR1 ENHRY and CDR2 SYGVKD. In DNA form, the CDR3 reads TGTGCCATCAGGGACAGCTCTGGAAACACCATATATTTT. Translating gives CAIRDSSGNTIYF.

V usage is TRBV7-9 and J usage is TRBJ2-1, with 9 bases lining up with TRBD2. This CDR3 has 18 residues. Germline trimming cut 2 bases from V and 7 bases from J; bases unmatched to any gene: 15. CDR1 and CDR2 (germline): SEHNR, FQNEAQ (reference sequence). The chain's CDR3 is CASSLSSGSPDFGNEQFF. In DNA form, the CDR3 reads TGTGCCAGCAGCTTAAGTAGCGGGAGCCCAGATTTTGGGAATGAGCAGTTCTTC.

The sample holds a few counts of this clone. The chain couples TRBV11-2 to TRBJ2-3; D is possibly TRBD2 (5 bases). This CDR3 contains 14 residues. V shed 1 base and J shed 2 bases, with 7 bases lying between them. Germline values: CDR1 SGHAT, CDR2 FQNNGV. The CDR3 loop is CASSLVRDTDTQYF. The CDR3 DNA follows: TGTGCCAGCAGCTTAGTTCGGGACACAGATACGCAGTATTTT.

V usage is TRBV6-1 and J usage is TRBJ1-1, with D perhaps matching TRBD1 (6 bases). The CDR3 is 14 amino acids. V lost 7 bases to trimming and J lost 5 bases, with 17 bases between them. From germline, CDR1 is MNHNS and CDR2 SASEGT. The CDR3 coding sequence is TGTGCCAGCAAAGTCGGCAGGGGATCGACTGAAGCTTTCTTT. Translated, it gives CASKVGRGSTEAFF.

The V call is TRBV4-2, the J call TRBJ2-7, with TRBD2 identical over 12 bases. The germline V gene has CDR1 LGHNA and CDR2 YNFKEQ. V lost 2 bases to trimming and J lost 2 bases; unmatched junction nucleotides: 4. CDR3 length: 16 residues. The DNA for the CDR3 is TGTGCCAGCAGCCAATCCGGACTAGCGGGGACCTACGAGCAGTACTTC. This gives the protein CASSQSGLAGTYEQYF.

The CDR3 DNA reads TGTGCCAGCAGCCGAACCGACCCGGGACAGGGGAAACGAGAGCAGTACTTC. Amino acid sequence: CASSRTDPGQGKREQYF. The chain employs TRBV5-5 and TRBJ2-7; the match to TRBD1 covers 10 bases. Germline trimming cut 4 bases from V and 7 bases from J; bases unmatched to any gene: 17. The CDR3 has 17 residues. The V gene's germline CDR1 is SGHKS and CDR2 YYEKEE (reference sequence).

This clone has only a few counts. The chain combines TRBV9 with TRBJ2-3; D call uncertain. The CDR3 is 14 residues long. Trimming stripped 1 base from V and 1 base from J, with 7 bases between. Germline V gives CDR1 SGDLS, CDR2 YYNGEE. The CDR3 region has the DNA TGTGCCAGCAGCGTAACCTCGGGCACAGATACGCAGTATTTT. This encodes CASSVTSGTDTQYF.

The chain combines TRBV9 with TRBJ2-3; TRBD2 aligns across 7 bases. This CDR3 region has 16 residues. The ends lost 4 bases at V and 1 base at J; junction bases unmatched: 9. The germline V gene has CDR1 SGDLS and CDR2 YYNGEE. DNA for the CDR3: TGTGCCAGCAGCACCTCGGACGCGGGAGGCACAGATACGCAGTATTTT. Amino acids: CASSTSDAGGTDTQYF.

A few counts support this clone. This chain uses TRBV5-3 with TRBJ1-5, with 8 bases matching TRBD1. Being an ORF, TRBV5-3 has a function that is uncertain. CDR3 length: 18 residues. After removal of 4 bases from V and 0 bases from J, the junction contained 12 bases not matched to a gene. This CDR3 is CARSLYGQGGYSNQPQHF. CDR3 DNA: TGTGCCAGAAGCCTATACGGACAGGGCGGGTATAGCAATCAGCCCCAGCATTTT.

The count of this clone is one. This chain links TRBV7-3 with TRBJ2-3; no firm D call. The CDR3 has 14 amino acids. Deletions cut 1 base from V and 2 bases from J, with 7 bases between. Germline CDR1 SGHTA, CDR2 FQGTGA. CDR3 in amino acids: CASSLNPYTDTQYF. DNA for the CDR3: TGTGCCAGCAGCTTAAATCCCTACACAGATACGCAGTATTTT.

The V call is TRBV9, the J call TRBJ2-1; D is unresolved. The CDR3 totals 17 residues. Germline values: CDR1 SGDLS, CDR2 YYNGEE. Between the trimmed V and J ends, which lost 3 bases and 0 bases, there was a span of 16 bases. CDR3 nucleotide sequence: TGTGCCAGCAGCGCTGCCCTGGGCCTCAGCTCCTACAATGAGCAGTTCTTC. Residues: CASSAALGLSSYNEQFF.

This clone has just one count. V usage is TRBV7-9 and J usage is TRBJ2-3, with 9 bases fitting TRBD1. Germline values: CDR1 SEHNR, CDR2 FQNEAQ (reference sequence). The CDR3 consists of 17 residues. V lost 4 bases to trimming and J lost 2 bases; unmatched junction nucleotides: 10. This CDR3 is CASSSASGQGITDTQYF. CDR3 in DNA: TGTGCCAGCAGCTCGGCATCGGGACAGGGAATCACAGATACGCAGTATTTT.

This chain uses TRBV28 with TRBJ2-1, with D tentatively TRBD1 (5 bases). The CDR3 has 14 amino acids. V gave up 4 bases and J gave up 1 base, with 8 bases separating them. CDR1 is MDHEN, CDR2 SYDVKM, per germline. The CDR3 bases are TGTGCCAGCAGTTCGACAGTTTCCTACAATGAGCAGTTCTTC. Amino acids: CASSSTVSYNEQFF.

J is TRBJ2-1 and V is TRBV5-4; 10 bases match TRBD2. The CDR3 is 16 residues long. Germline V lookup: CDR1 SGHNT, CDR2 YYREEE (reference sequence). Trimming at V came to 3 bases and at J to 6 bases, leaving 9 bases not matched to a gene. The CDR3 loop is CASSSMKREGINEQFF. In DNA, the CDR3 is TGTGCCAGCAGCTCTATGAAGCGGGAGGGGATCAATGAGCAGTTCTTC.